This T cell receptor beta chain was sequenced during a study of cytomegalovirus exposure and HLA in healthy donors. Findings and caveats of the study: A missense variant in DCLRE1C was later tied to TCR beta V- and J-gene trimming.

V was trimmed by 9 bases and J by 2 bases, leaving 22 bases between them. The CDR3 length is 17 residues. Germline values: CDR1 SGHNT, CDR2 YENEEA. This clone occurred once. Its matching antigen is unknown. PCR used 60 Vbeta primers and 13 Jbeta primers. Profiled with immunoSEQ multiplex PCR; TCRdb holds only in-frame clones, not every one. The sample yields fewer than 80,000 clones, over 60% seen once. At collection, donors were nominally healthy, but unrecorded immune exposures were probable. The sequencing sample was made of PBMCs. This receptor was taken from a man between 45 and 60 years old in good health and CMV-seropositive. This chain joins TRBV11-3 and TRBJ2-2, with a tentative D call TRBD2 (5 bases). The CDR3 coding sequence is TGTGCCAGTTCTTTTGGAGGTTGGCAGCCAAACACCGGGGAGCTGTTTTTT. It encodes CASSFGGWQPNTGELFF.